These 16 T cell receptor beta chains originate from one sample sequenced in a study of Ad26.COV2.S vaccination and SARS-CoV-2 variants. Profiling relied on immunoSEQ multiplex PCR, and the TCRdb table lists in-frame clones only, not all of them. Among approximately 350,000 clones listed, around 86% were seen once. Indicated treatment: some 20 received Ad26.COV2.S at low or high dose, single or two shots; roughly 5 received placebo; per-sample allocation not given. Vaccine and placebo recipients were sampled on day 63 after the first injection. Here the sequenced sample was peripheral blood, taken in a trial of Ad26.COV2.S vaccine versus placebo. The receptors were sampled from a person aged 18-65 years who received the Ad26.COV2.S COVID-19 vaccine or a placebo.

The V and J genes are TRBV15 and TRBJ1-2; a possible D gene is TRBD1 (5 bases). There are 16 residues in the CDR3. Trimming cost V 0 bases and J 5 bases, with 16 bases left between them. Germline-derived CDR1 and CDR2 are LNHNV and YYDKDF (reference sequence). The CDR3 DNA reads TGTGCCACCAGCAGAGATGTGGCGGACGGGGGATATGGCTACACCTTC. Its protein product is CATSRDVADGGYGYTF.

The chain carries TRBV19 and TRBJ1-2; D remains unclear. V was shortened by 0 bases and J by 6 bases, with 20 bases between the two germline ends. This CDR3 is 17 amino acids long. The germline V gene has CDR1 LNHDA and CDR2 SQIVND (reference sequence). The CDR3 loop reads CASSIDLGWTGVDGYTF. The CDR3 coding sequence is TGTGCCAGTAGTATAGATCTAGGTTGGACCGGCGTCGATGGCTACACCTTC.

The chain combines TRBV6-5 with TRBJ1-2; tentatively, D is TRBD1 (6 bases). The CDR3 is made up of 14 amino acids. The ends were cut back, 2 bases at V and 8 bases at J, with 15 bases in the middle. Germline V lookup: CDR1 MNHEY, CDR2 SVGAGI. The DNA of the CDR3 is TGTGCCAGCAGTTACATGGGGGGCTTCGGGGGCTACACCTTC. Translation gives CASSYMGGFGGYTF.

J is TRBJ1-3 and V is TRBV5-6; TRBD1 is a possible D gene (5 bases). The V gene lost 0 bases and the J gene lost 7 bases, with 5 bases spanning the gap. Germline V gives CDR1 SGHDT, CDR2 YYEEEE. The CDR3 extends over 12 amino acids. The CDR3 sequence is CASSLEGNTIYF. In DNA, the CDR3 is TGTGCCAGCAGCTTGGAGGGGAACACCATATATTTT.

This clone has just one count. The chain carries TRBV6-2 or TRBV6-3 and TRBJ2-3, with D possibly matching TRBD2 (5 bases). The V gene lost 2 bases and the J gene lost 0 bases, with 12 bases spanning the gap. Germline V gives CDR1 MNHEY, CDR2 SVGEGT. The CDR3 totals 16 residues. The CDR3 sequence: CASSYDSRVSTDTQYF. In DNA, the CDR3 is TGTGCCAGCAGTTACGACTCGCGGGTGAGCACAGATACGCAGTATTTT.

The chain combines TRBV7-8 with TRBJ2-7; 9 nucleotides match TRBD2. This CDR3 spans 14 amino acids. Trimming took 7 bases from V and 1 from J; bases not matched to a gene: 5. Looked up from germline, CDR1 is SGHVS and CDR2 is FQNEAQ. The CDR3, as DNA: TGTGCCAGCACCTCTAGCGGGGCGTCCTACGAGCAGTACTTC. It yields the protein CASTSSGASYEQYF.

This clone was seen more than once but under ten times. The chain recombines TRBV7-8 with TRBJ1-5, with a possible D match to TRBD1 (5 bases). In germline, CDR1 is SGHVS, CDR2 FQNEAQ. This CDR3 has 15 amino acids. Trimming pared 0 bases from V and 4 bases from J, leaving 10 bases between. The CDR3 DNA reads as TGTGCCAGCAGCTTAGCGCTTAGGGGAAATCAGCCCCAGCATTTT. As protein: CASSLALRGNQPQHF.

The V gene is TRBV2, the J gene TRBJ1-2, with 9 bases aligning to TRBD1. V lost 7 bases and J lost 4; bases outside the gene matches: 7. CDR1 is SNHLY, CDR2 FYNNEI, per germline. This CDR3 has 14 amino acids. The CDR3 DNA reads TGTGCCAGCACCCTGACGACAGGGGGCTATGGCTACACCTTC. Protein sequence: CASTLTTGGYGYTF.

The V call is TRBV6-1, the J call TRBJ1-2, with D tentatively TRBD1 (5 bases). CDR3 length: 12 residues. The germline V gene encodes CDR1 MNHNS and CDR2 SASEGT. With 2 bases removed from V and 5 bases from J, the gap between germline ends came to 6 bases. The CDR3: CASSERGYGYTF. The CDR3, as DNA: TGTGCCAGCAGTGAACGGGGGTATGGCTACACCTTC.

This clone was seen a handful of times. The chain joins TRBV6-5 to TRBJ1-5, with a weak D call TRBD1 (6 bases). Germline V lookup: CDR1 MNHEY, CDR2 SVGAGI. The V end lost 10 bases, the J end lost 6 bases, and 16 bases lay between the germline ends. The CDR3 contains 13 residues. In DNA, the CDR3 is TGTGCCACTGATACAGGGATAGTTCAGCCCCAGCATTTT. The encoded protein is CATDTGIVQPQHF.

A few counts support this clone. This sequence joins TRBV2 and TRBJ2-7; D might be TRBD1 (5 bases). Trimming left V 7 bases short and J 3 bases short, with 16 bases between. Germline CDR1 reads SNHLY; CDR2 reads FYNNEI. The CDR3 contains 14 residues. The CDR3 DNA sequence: TGTGCCAGCACGGGTGAGACAGTAAGCTACGAGCAGTACTTC. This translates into CASTGETVSYEQYF.

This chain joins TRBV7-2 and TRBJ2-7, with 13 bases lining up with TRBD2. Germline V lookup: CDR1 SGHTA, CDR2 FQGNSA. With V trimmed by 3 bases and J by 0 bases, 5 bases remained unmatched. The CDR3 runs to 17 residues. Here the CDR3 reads CASSLGTSGVDSYEQYF. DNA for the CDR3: TGTGCCAGCAGCTTGGGGACTAGCGGGGTCGACTCCTACGAGCAGTACTTC.

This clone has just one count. Here the CDR3 DNA reads TGTGCCAGCAACCGGGGGACGGACTATGGCTACACCTTC. Protein: CASNRGTDYGYTF. This chain connects TRBV7-2 to TRBJ1-2, with a possible D match to TRBD1 (5 bases). This CDR3 is 13 amino acids long. The V gene lost 7 bases and the J gene lost 3 bases, with 12 bases spanning the gap. Looked up from germline, CDR1 is SGHTA and CDR2 is FQGNSA.

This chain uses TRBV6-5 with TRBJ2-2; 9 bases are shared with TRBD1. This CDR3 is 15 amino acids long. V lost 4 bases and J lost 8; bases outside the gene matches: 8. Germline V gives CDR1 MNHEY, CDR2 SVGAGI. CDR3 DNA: TGTGCCAGCAGTTTGCCGGGACAGGGAGATGGGGAGCTGTTTTTT. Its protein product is CASSLPGQGDGELFF.

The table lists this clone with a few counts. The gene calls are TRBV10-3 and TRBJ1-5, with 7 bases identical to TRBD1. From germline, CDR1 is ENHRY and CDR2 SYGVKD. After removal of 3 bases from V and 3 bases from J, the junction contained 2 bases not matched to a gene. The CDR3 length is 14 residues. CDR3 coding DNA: TGTGCCATCAGTGAAGACAGGGTCAATCAGCCCCAGCATTTT. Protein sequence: CAISEDRVNQPQHF.

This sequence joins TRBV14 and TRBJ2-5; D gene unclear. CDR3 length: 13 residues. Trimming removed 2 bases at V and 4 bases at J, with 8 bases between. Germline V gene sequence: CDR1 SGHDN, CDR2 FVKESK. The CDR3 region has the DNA TGTGCCAGCAGCCAATTAGGCTTAGAGACCCAGTACTTC. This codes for CASSQLGLETQYF.